This T cell receptor (beta chain) was identified during a study of a mutant IDH1 vaccine in newly diagnosed glioma. About the research overall: Before enrollment, patients got radiotherapy alone, temozolomide alone, or mostly the combination.

Comments on this clone: The antigen is undetermined.

As to time point: week 5, during vaccination. Vaccine doses each comprised 300 ug of mutant IDH1 20-mer peptide, with topical imiquimod. Tumors from donors were new WHO grade 3 or 4 IDH1-mutant astrocytomas with ATRX loss. V dropped 2 bases and J dropped 4 bases, with 2 bases sitting between them. The CDR3 has 12 amino acids. Germline CDR1 reads SGHDN; CDR2 reads FVKESK. Using immunoSEQ multiplex PCR, the repertoire was profiled, and TCRdb retains in-frame clones only, with some absent. Here the sample spans more than 25,000 clones, approximately 86% being singletons. The specimen was peripheral blood mononuclear cells (PBMCs), collected from a glioma patient whose treatment included an IDH1 peptide vaccine. The TCR originated in a woman aged 40 to 50 with glioma. Some clones in this sample may be carry-over from other donors' samples. This chain links TRBV14 with TRBJ2-2; D gene unclear. Here the CDR3 DNA reads TGTGCCAGCAGCCAATCCACCGGGGAGCTGTTTTTT. It codes for CASSQSTGELFF. Filled out from reference TRBV14 and TRBJ2-2, the complete variable domain reads EAGVTQFPSHSVIEKGQTVTLRCDPISGHDNLYWYRRVMGKEIKFLLHFVKESKQDESGMPNNRFLAERTGGTYSTLKVQPAELEDSGVYFCASSQSTGELFFGEGSRLTVL.